These 32 T cell receptor beta chains were sequenced from one sample in a study of CD8+ T cells in alopecia areata. cDNA reverse transcribed from extracted RNA served as the sequencing template. Clones were read by immunoSEQ multiplex PCR, and TCRdb kept only the in-frame ones, dropping some. Recorded here are 1,500 to 2,000 clones, with no singletons, and the ten leading clones hold roughly half. Sample: lesional skin. Receptors originate from a C3H/HeJ mouse with alopecia areata. MHC haplotype of the mouse line: H2-k.

This clone has at least ten counts. Any gene name here is a mouse gene name. The read terminates 4 residues ahead of where the CDR3 ends, so the germline J gene completes it. The chain employs TRBV13-3 and TRBJ1-1, with D possibly being TRBD1 (6 bases). V shed 0 bases and J shed 3 bases, with 9 bases lying between them. The CDR3 consists of 14 residues. The germline V gene has CDR1 NNHDY and CDR2 SYVADS. The CDR3 region is CASSDAGQHTEVFF. The sequenced part of the CDR3 DNA is TGTGCCAGCAGTGATGCAGGACAGCACACA.

This clone has at least ten counts. A read error likely explains this, since a far larger clone differs by one base. Genes and germline are mouse. The missing CDR3 end, 4 residues past where the read stops, is filled in from the germline J gene. Other DNA variants within this sample encode the same CDR3. The genes are TRBV19 and TRBJ1-1; D remains ambiguous. Germline values: CDR1 FNHDT, CDR2 SITEND (reference sequence). The CDR3 sequence is 13 residues long. Trimming left V 3 bases short and J 3 bases short, with 9 bases between. The CDR3 sequence is CASSNSGHTEVFF. Incomplete CDR3 DNA: TGTGCCAGCAGTAACAGTGGTCACACA.

A note on this clone: Gene names denote mouse genes. The read terminates 4 residues before the CDR3 end, so the remaining end is supplied by the germline J gene. The chain joins TRBV3 to TRBJ1-2; TRBD1 is a possible D gene (6 bases). The length of the CDR3 is 14 residues. Germline V gene data show CDR1 as SNHLY and CDR2 as FYNGKV (reference sequence). The DNA read from the CDR3 is TGTGCCAGCAGTGATGGCCTGGGGGGGCGC. Translation gives CASSDGLGGR. The full CDR3 protein is CASSDGLGGRDYTF.

This clone has a count of ten or more. Each gene name is a mouse one. The read finishes 4 residues shy of the CDR3 end, and the germline J gene is used to complete it. V usage is TRBV17 and J usage is TRBJ1-1; D is possibly TRBD1 (5 bases). Germline CDR1 MNHDT, CDR2 YYDKIL. The CDR3 covers 13 residues. CDR3 DNA, as far as it was read: TGTGCTAGCAGTAGACAGGGAAGAACA. It translates to CASSRQGRT. The whole CDR3 protein is CASSRQGRTEVFF. Variable domain in full (rest from reference TRBV17 and TRBJ1-1): DTTVKQNPRYKLARVGKPVNLICSQTMNHDTMYWYQKKPNQAPKLLLFYYDKILNREADTFEKFQSSRPNNSFCSLYIGSAGLEYSAMYLCASSRQGRTEVFFGKGTRLTVV.

This clone has at least ten counts. Gene names are the mouse ones. The read ends 4 residues early relative to the CDR3; the germline J gene fills the gap. This sample also contains other DNA sequences that code for the same CDR3. The chain recombines TRBV19 with TRBJ2-4; 7 bases align to TRBD1. The length of the CDR3 is 15 residues. The V gene's germline CDR1 is FNHDT and CDR2 SITEND (reference sequence). The ends lost 5 bases at V and 3 bases at J; junction bases unmatched: 9. The CDR3 is CASSPHRGGQNTLYF. Incomplete CDR3 DNA: TGTGCCAGCAGCCCTCACAGGGGCGGGCAAAAC.

The sample holds many counts of this clone. Gene labels here are mouse ones. Read sequence stops 4 residues before the CDR3 end, and the germline J gene provides the missing end. The genes are TRBV12-1 and TRBJ2-4, with 10 positions matching TRBD2. V lost 3 bases to trimming and J lost 0 bases; unmatched junction nucleotides: 8. CDR3 length equals 17 residues. The germline gives CDR1 SGHSN, CDR2 HYEKVE. The CDR3 spells CASSIPGLGTSQNTLYF. The part of the CDR3 DNA that was read is TGTGCCAGCTCTATCCCGGGACTGGGGACTAGTCAAAAC.

This clone has just a few counts. The database protein in TCRdb disagrees with the DNA translation at residue 11; the sequence shown here was translated from the DNA. Gene names are the mouse ones. The read ends 3 residues shy of where the CDR3 ends; the end is completed using the germline J gene. The chain joins TRBV3 to TRBJ1-6; 8 nucleotides match TRBD1. TRBJ1-6 is labeled an ORF, and its function is uncertain. Germline values: CDR1 SNHLY, CDR2 FYNGKV (reference sequence). After removal of 6 bases from V and 5 bases from J, the junction contained 3 bases not matched to a gene. The length of the CDR3 is 14 residues. This CDR3 is CASSIQGDNSPLYF. The part of the CDR3 DNA that was read is TGTGCCAGCAGTATACAGGGGGATAATTCGCCC.

This clone was observed many times. These gene names are mouse names. The read halts 4 residues ahead of the CDR3 end, with the missing end drawn from the germline J gene. The chain couples TRBV17 to TRBJ2-7, with 11 bases identical to TRBD2. The CDR3 totals 14 residues. CDR1 is MNHDT, CDR2 YYDKIL, per germline. The sequenced part of the CDR3 DNA is TGTGCTAGCAGTGCTACTGGGGGGGCGGAT. This codes for CASSATGGAD. The entire CDR3 is CASSATGGADEQYF.

About this clone: Gene names are the mouse ones. The read is 4 residues too short to cover the CDR3 end, so that end is filled in from the germline J gene. The genes are TRBV31 and TRBJ2-4, with 10 bases that match TRBD1. Trimming cost V 0 bases and J 1 base; bases outside gene matches: 4. The CDR3 sequence is 16 residues long. The V gene's germline CDR1 is GKSSPN and CDR2 SITVG. The CDR3 bases that were read are TGTGCCTGGAGTCTAGTGGACAGGGGGGGTCAAAAC. Amino acid sequence: CAWSLVDRGGQN. The full CDR3 protein reads CAWSLVDRGGQNTLYF.

Remarks on this clone: Only one base separates this from a far larger clonotype, so it likely reflects a read error. All gene names here are mouse names. The read terminates 4 residues ahead of where the CDR3 ends, so the germline J gene completes it. The chain has TRBV13-3 and TRBJ2-3, with D possibly TRBD2 on 5 matching bases. The CDR3 extends over 13 amino acids. V was pared by 7 bases and J by 3 bases, with 12 bases between. The germline CDR1 and CDR2 sequences are NNHDY and SYVADS. CDR3 amino acids: CASATVGAETLYF. The sequenced CDR3 bases are TGTGCCAGCGCTACTGTGGGGGCAGAA.

Ten or more counts support this clone. Gene and germline names: mouse. The read ends 4 residues early relative to the CDR3; the germline J gene fills the gap. The chain joins TRBV1 to TRBJ2-2, with 8 nucleotides matching TRBD2. The CDR3 is 15 amino acids. Germline-derived CDR1 and CDR2 are NSQYPW and LRSPGD (reference sequence). The V segment lost 0 bases and the J segment 3 bases; nucleotides outside the gene matches: 0. CDR3 sequence: CTCSADGGDTGQLYF. The sequenced part of the CDR3 DNA is TGCACCTGCAGTGCAGATGGGGGGGACACCGGG.

This clone was counted ten times or more. Gene labels here are mouse ones. The sequenced fragment ends 4 residues before the CDR3 boundary, so the rest is inferred from the germline J gene. The gene calls are TRBV13-3 and TRBJ1-4; D may be TRBD1 (6 bases). There are 13 residues in the CDR3. V lost 6 bases to trimming and J lost 3 bases, with 9 bases between them. CDR1 is NNHDY, CDR2 SYVADS, per germline. This CDR3 reads CASTQGTNERLFF. Partial CDR3 DNA: TGTGCCAGCACCCAGGGGACCAACGAA.

This clone has a count of ten or more. The listed genes are named as in mouse. The CDR3 end is not reached by the read, which stops 4 residues before it; the germline J gene fills it in. The genes are TRBV13-3 and TRBJ2-5, with D unresolved. The CDR3 totals 11 residues. CDR1 is NNHDY and CDR2 is SYVADS in the germline V gene. The covered CDR3 bases are TGTGCCAGCAGCCAAAAAGAC. Translation: CASSQKD. The full CDR3 protein reads CASSQKDTQYF.

This clone was recorded a few times. TCRdb and the translated DNA give different amino acids at residue 16; the protein presented here is the one translated from the DNA. The germline and genes are mouse ones. The sequenced fragment ends 3 residues before the CDR3 boundary, so the rest is inferred from the germline J gene. The V call is TRBV13-1, the J call TRBJ1-3; tentative D call: TRBD1 (6 bases). This CDR3 spans 19 amino acids. CDR1 NSHNY and CDR2 SYGAGN come from the germline V gene. Incomplete CDR3 DNA: TGTCCCAGCAGTGATGGTCAGAGGGGGGGTAGGGATTCTGGAAATACG. This sequence encodes CPSSDGQRGGRDSGNT. The CDR3, in full, reads CPSSDGQRGGRDSGNTLYF.

The sample holds many counts of this clone. The genes and germline here are from mouse. Read data end 4 residues before the CDR3 end; the end is taken from the germline J gene. The gene calls are TRBV4 and TRBJ2-7; 10 bases line up with TRBD2. The V and J ends lost 5 bases and 0 bases, in that order; junction bases with no gene match: 4. CDR3 length: 15 amino acids. Germline V lookup: CDR1 LGHDT, CDR2 YNNKQL (reference sequence). Incomplete CDR3 DNA: TGTGCCAGCAGCAGGGACTGGGGCCACTCCTAT. Its protein is CASSRDWGHSY. The full CDR3 sequence reads CASSRDWGHSYEQYF.

This clone was seen at least ten times. Mouse gene names apply. This CDR3 is also generated by other DNA sequences in the sample. The sequenced CDR3 bases are TGTGCCAGCAGTCTACAGGGGGCAAACACA. Encoded protein: CASSLQGANT. The complete CDR3 reads CASSLQGANTEVFF. The J gene is TRBJ1-1, the V gene TRBV19, with TRBD1 matching over 8 bases. The DNA ends 4 residues before the CDR3 does, and the rest of the CDR3 is filled in from the germline J gene. The CDR3 covers 14 residues. CDR1 and CDR2 (germline): FNHDT, SITEND (reference sequence). V lost 4 bases, J lost 0 bases, and 2 bases stayed unmatched.

By proportion, this clone is medium-sized. Gene names are mouse gene names. The read halts 4 residues ahead of the CDR3 end, with the missing end drawn from the germline J gene. V and J are TRBV19 and TRBJ2-4; 8 nucleotides line up with TRBD2. Germline loops: CDR1 FNHDT, CDR2 SITEND (reference sequence). V dropped 1 base and J dropped 3; count of bases not matched to a gene: 1. This CDR3 is 14 amino acids long. Partial CDR3 DNA: TGTGCCAGCAGTATACCTGGGGGGCAAAAC. Protein product: CASSIPGGQN. Given in full, the CDR3 is CASSIPGGQNTLYF.

This clone was picked up many times. Here the gene names and germline are mouse. The read ends 4 residues early relative to the CDR3; the germline J gene fills the gap. The rearrangement joins TRBV13-2 to TRBJ1-4; tentatively, D is TRBD1 (5 bases). V lost 2 bases and J 0 bases, leaving 8 bases between the germline ends. Germline CDR1 reads NNHNN; CDR2 reads SYGAGS (reference sequence). This CDR3 spans 15 amino acids. Incomplete CDR3 DNA: TGTGCCAGCGGTGAAGACAGAATTTCCAACGAA. It is translated as CASGEDRISNE. The whole CDR3 sequence reads CASGEDRISNERLFF.

There are many counts of this clone. Genes and germline are mouse. The sequence runs out 4 residues before the end of the CDR3; the remainder is reconstructed from the germline J gene. V and J are TRBV19 and TRBJ1-1, with D unresolved. The germline CDR1 and CDR2 sequences are FNHDT and SITEND (reference sequence). CDR3 size: 14 residues. Trimming took off 3 bases at V and 0 bases at J, with 9 bases between the two ends. The part of the CDR3 DNA that was read is TGTGCCAGCAGTACTGACTCCGCAAACACA. Translation: CASSTDSANT. The whole CDR3 sequence is CASSTDSANTEVFF.

This clone was found a few times. The gene symbols are mouse symbols. Read data end 4 residues before the CDR3 end; the end is taken from the germline J gene. The genes are TRBV13-1 and TRBJ2-1; 7 positions match TRBD1. The CDR3 spans 13 residues. Germline CDR1 NSHNY, CDR2 SYGAGN. The V segment lost 6 bases and the J segment 3 bases; nucleotides outside the gene matches: 3. The sequenced CDR3 bases are TGTGCCAGCAAGGGACAGTTCTATGCT. It yields the protein CASKGQFYA. The whole CDR3 sequence is CASKGQFYAEQFF.

This clone was counted many times. The gene names given are mouse names. The sequence runs out 4 residues before the end of the CDR3; the remainder is reconstructed from the germline J gene. This chain uses TRBV14 with TRBJ1-4, with a weak D call TRBD1 (6 bases). V gave up 5 bases and J gave up 1 base, with 12 bases separating them. The CDR3 is 15 residues long. Germline V lookup: CDR1 SGHDT, CDR2 FRDEAV. The CDR3 here is CASRTGTNSNERLFF. The sequenced CDR3 bases are TGTGCCAGCAGGACCGGGACAAATTCCAACGAA.

This clone has at least ten counts. Genes and germline are mouse. The sequenced fragment ends 4 residues before the CDR3 boundary, so the rest is inferred from the germline J gene. This chain connects TRBV13-3 to TRBJ2-1; 7 nucleotides line up with TRBD2. Germline loops: CDR1 NNHDY, CDR2 SYVADS. This CDR3 region has 15 residues. V was clipped by 2 bases and J by 0 bases; unmatched bases: 2. The covered CDR3 bases are TGTGCCAGCAGTGACCCTGGGGGTAACTATGCT. Its protein product is CASSDPGGNYA. The entire CDR3 protein is CASSDPGGNYAEQFF.

Only a few counts were recorded for this clone. A far larger clone lies a single base away; this is likely a read error. Here the gene names and germline are mouse. The read finishes 4 residues shy of the CDR3 end, and the germline J gene is used to complete it. The same CDR3 arises from other DNA sequences in this sample as well. The chain couples TRBV13-3 to TRBJ2-7; D may be TRBD1 (6 bases). The germline V gene encodes CDR1 NNHDY and CDR2 SYVADS. The CDR3 is 15 residues long. Trimming removed 5 bases at V and 0 bases at J, with 15 bases between. CDR3 bases read: TGTGCCAGCAGCCGCCCCAGGGGTTCCTCCTAT. Amino acids: CASSRPRGSSY. The entire CDR3 protein is CASSRPRGSSYEQYF.

At least ten counts were recorded for this clone. TCRdb's protein and the DNA translation differ at residue 12; the protein here comes from the DNA. The genes are named according to mouse. The sequence runs out 3 residues before the end of the CDR3; the remainder is reconstructed from the germline J gene. The V gene is TRBV13-3, the J gene TRBJ1-6; possibly TRBD1 for D (5 bases). TRBJ1-6 is filed as an ORF, its function uncertain. V was pared by 2 bases and J by 0 bases, with 6 bases between. The germline V gene has CDR1 NNHDY and CDR2 SYVADS. This CDR3 is built from 15 residues. The DNA read from the CDR3 is TGTGCCAGCAGTGAGACAGATTCCTATAATTCGCCC. Translation gives CASSETDSYNSP. The whole CDR3 protein reads CASSETDSYNSPLYF.

This clone was recorded at least ten times. Mouse germline and gene names are used. The sequence runs out 4 residues before the end of the CDR3; the remainder is reconstructed from the germline J gene. The chain is built from TRBV19 and TRBJ2-2; 9 nucleotides align to TRBD1. CDR3 length: 15 residues. The germline V gene has CDR1 FNHDT and CDR2 SITEND (reference sequence). Trimming took 0 bases from V and 4 from J; bases not matched to a gene: 1. The CDR3 here is CASSIGDRATGQLYF. The part of the CDR3 DNA that was read is TGTGCCAGCAGTATAGGGGACAGGGCCACCGGG.

This clone was counted ten times or more. Germline and genes: mouse. The DNA ends 4 residues before the CDR3 does, and the rest of the CDR3 is filled in from the germline J gene. V and J are TRBV19 and TRBJ2-3; D is possibly TRBD1 (6 bases). Trimming took off 5 bases at V and 0 bases at J, with 10 bases between the two ends. CDR1 is FNHDT and CDR2 is SITEND in the germline V gene (reference sequence). The CDR3 is 14 amino acids. The CDR3 here is CASRPGHSAETLYF. Partial CDR3 DNA: TGTGCCAGCAGGCCGGGACATAGTGCAGAA.

This clone appeared many times. Mouse gene names apply. The sequenced CDR3 bases are TGTGCCAGCGGTGATGGGAGGGGTCCTCTTTCCAACGAA. Translating it yields CASGDGRGPLSNE. The whole CDR3 is CASGDGRGPLSNERLFF. This sequence joins TRBV13-2 and TRBJ1-4; tentatively, D is TRBD1 (5 bases). The sequence runs out 4 residues before the end of the CDR3; the remainder is reconstructed from the germline J gene. CDR3 length equals 17 residues. The germline CDR1 and CDR2 sequences are NNHNN and SYGAGS (reference sequence). V lost 0 bases and J lost 0, with 12 bases in between.

This clone was recorded at least ten times. Here the gene names and germline are mouse. The DNA ends 4 residues before the CDR3 does, and the rest of the CDR3 is filled in from the germline J gene. The rearrangement uses TRBV13-3 and TRBJ1-1, with D possibly TRBD1 on 5 matching bases. Germline V CDR1 and CDR2: NNHDY, SYVADS. V was pared by 10 bases and J by 1 base, with 5 bases between. The CDR3 contains 10 residues. CDR3 in amino acids: CAQGNTEVFF. Partial CDR3 DNA: TGTGCCCAGGGGAACACA.

This clone was observed many times. The gene names given are mouse names. The read halts 4 residues ahead of the CDR3 end, with the missing end drawn from the germline J gene. V is TRBV13-2 and J is TRBJ2-5; tentatively, D is TRBD2 (6 bases). The CDR3 spans 13 residues. CDR1 and CDR2 (germline): NNHNN, SYGAGS (reference sequence). The sequenced part of the CDR3 DNA is TGTGCCAGCGGTGAAGGTGGGACTGAC. It specifies CASGEGGTD. The full CDR3 is CASGEGGTDTQYF.

The table lists this clone with many counts. Germline and genes: mouse. The read finishes 4 residues shy of the CDR3 end, and the germline J gene is used to complete it. This chain joins TRBV13-2 and TRBJ2-5; tentative D call: TRBD1 (6 bases). There are 14 residues in the CDR3. Germline V lookup: CDR1 NNHNN, CDR2 SYGAGS (reference sequence). The part of the CDR3 DNA that was read is TGTGCCAGCGGTGACGACGGGACAAAAGAC. It specifies CASGDDGTKD. In full, the CDR3 reads CASGDDGTKDTQYF.

This clone was observed a handful of times. Genes and germline come from the mouse. CDR3 sequence: CAWSPDWGLSQNTLYF. The covered CDR3 bases are TGTGCCTGGAGTCCGGACTGGGGTCTTAGTCAAAAC. The chain links TRBV31 to TRBJ2-4; 9 bases match TRBD2. The read falls 4 residues short of the CDR3 end, and the missing part is taken from the germline J gene. With V trimmed by 1 base and J by 0 bases, 5 bases remained unmatched. Germline V CDR1 and CDR2: GKSSPN, SITVG. This CDR3 is 16 amino acids long.

This clone was seen a handful of times. Gene and germline names: mouse. The read halts 4 residues ahead of the CDR3 end, with the missing end drawn from the germline J gene. The chain carries TRBV5 and TRBJ2-7; the match to TRBD2 covers 11 bases. This CDR3 has 15 residues. Per germline, CDR1 LGHNA and CDR2 YNLKQL (reference sequence). The V and J ends lost 6 bases and 1 base, in that order; junction bases with no gene match: 5. This CDR3 reads CASSIGTGGSYEQYF. The sequenced CDR3 bases are TGTGCCAGCAGTATCGGGACTGGGGGTTCCTAT.